This T cell receptor (beta chain) was captured in a study of blood T cell repertoires in COVID-19. Trimming cost V 0 bases and J 3 bases; bases outside gene matches: 13. Germline V CDR1 and CDR2: SGHRS, YFSETQ. CDR3 length: 18 residues. Assay: immunoSEQ multiplex PCR; the TCRdb copy retains only in-frame clones and omits some. The sample yields about 94,000 clones, roughly 70% seen once. V usage is TRBV5-1 and J usage is TRBJ2-7; 9 nucleotides agree with TRBD1. The specimen sequenced was peripheral blood. This TCR derives from a man aged 70-80 years with COVID-19, enrolled during active disease. CDR3 amino acids: CASSLGAGSGQGYYEQYF. Here the CDR3 DNA reads TGCGCCAGCAGCTTGGGGGCCGGGTCGGGACAGGGATACTACGAGCAGTACTTC.